These T cell receptor beta chains were read from a single sample in a study of shared clonotypes between healthy human individuals. Using immunoSEQ multiplex PCR, the repertoire was profiled, and TCRdb retains in-frame clones only, with some absent. Of millions of clones in the sample, just under 95% were seen once. Sequenced: naive CD8+ T cells sorted from blood. The receptors were gathered from a man in his late teens or twenties in good health. CDR3s include the opening cysteine and the closing phenylalanine or tryptophan. The order of the fields is CDR3 length, J gene, clone size, D gene, V gene, CDR3 protein. A D gene is named only where the DNA matches it firmly. Size values are once, few and many counts, or a class for expanded clones, and some rows have none.

CDR3 length: 14; J gene: TRBJ1-1; clone size: NA; D gene: NA; V gene: TRBV6-6; CDR3 protein: CASSYIDENTEAFF
CDR3 length: 15; J gene: TRBJ2-2; clone size: NA; D gene: TRBD1; V gene: TRBV5-5; CDR3 protein: CASTLGQVSFGELFF
CDR3 length: 14; J gene: TRBJ2-1; clone size: NA; D gene: NA; V gene: TRBV5-6; CDR3 protein: CASSLGSSYNEQFF
CDR3 length: 14; J gene: TRBJ1-1; clone size: NA; D gene: TRBD1; V gene: TRBV4-1; CDR3 protein: CASSPIRDSYEAFF
CDR3 length: 14; J gene: TRBJ2-7; clone size: NA; D gene: TRBD2; V gene: TRBV10-1; CDR3 protein: CASSETGLADEQYF
CDR3 length: 15; J gene: TRBJ2-5; clone size: NA; D gene: TRBD1; V gene: TRBV25-1; CDR3 protein: CASSVDRGQLETQYF
CDR3 length: 14; J gene: TRBJ2-3; clone size: NA; D gene: NA; V gene: TRBV7-6; CDR3 protein: CASSLALITDTQYF
CDR3 length: 21; J gene: TRBJ2-7; clone size: NA; D gene: TRBD2; V gene: TRBV4-3; CDR3 protein: CASSQGIGLAGAEGGSYEQYF
CDR3 length: 15; J gene: TRBJ2-3; clone size: NA; D gene: NA; V gene: TRBV4-3; CDR3 protein: CASSHFGGSTDTQYF
CDR3 length: 12; J gene: TRBJ1-1; clone size: NA; D gene: NA; V gene: TRBV19; CDR3 protein: CASRRGGEEAFF
CDR3 length: 15; J gene: TRBJ2-2; clone size: NA; D gene: NA; V gene: TRBV27; CDR3 protein: CASSSRIANTGELFF
CDR3 length: 19; J gene: TRBJ2-1; clone size: NA; D gene: TRBD2; V gene: TRBV4-3; CDR3 protein: CASSQDLSSASGSGNEQFF
CDR3 length: 15; J gene: TRBJ2-3; clone size: NA; D gene: NA; V gene: TRBV5-1; CDR3 protein: CASSPDGDFTDTQYF
CDR3 length: 13; J gene: TRBJ2-5; clone size: NA; D gene: NA; V gene: TRBV5-6; CDR3 protein: CASSLVGEETQYF
CDR3 length: 14; J gene: TRBJ2-3; clone size: once; D gene: NA; V gene: TRBV4-1; CDR3 protein: CASSQDLGTDTQYF
CDR3 length: 16; J gene: TRBJ2-3; clone size: NA; D gene: TRBD1; V gene: TRBV29-1; CDR3 protein: CSVERGQGASTDTQYF
CDR3 length: 12; J gene: TRBJ1-1; clone size: NA; D gene: NA; V gene: TRBV28; CDR3 protein: CASKTPNTEAFF
CDR3 length: 16; J gene: TRBJ2-5; clone size: NA; D gene: TRBD2; V gene: TRBV25-1; CDR3 protein: CASKTPQVGGAETQYF
CDR3 length: 16; J gene: TRBJ1-3; clone size: NA; D gene: NA; V gene: TRBV7-2; CDR3 protein: CASSPDLGRAGNTIYF
CDR3 length: 12; J gene: TRBJ1-2; clone size: NA; D gene: NA; V gene: TRBV4-2; CDR3 protein: CASSEPPDGYTF
CDR3 length: 15; J gene: TRBJ1-6; clone size: NA; D gene: NA; V gene: TRBV7-3; CDR3 protein: CASSPRWGLVSPLHF
CDR3 length: 14; J gene: TRBJ1-5; clone size: NA; D gene: NA; V gene: TRBV27; CDR3 protein: CASSLSAGNQPQHF
CDR3 length: 14; J gene: TRBJ2-7; clone size: NA; D gene: NA; V gene: TRBV5-6; CDR3 protein: CASSLEAREDEQYF
CDR3 length: 16; J gene: TRBJ2-1; clone size: NA; D gene: TRBD2; V gene: TRBV5-1; CDR3 protein: CASSIEAGGPYNEQFF
CDR3 length: 13; J gene: TRBJ2-3; clone size: NA; D gene: NA; V gene: TRBV27; CDR3 protein: CASSLQDTDTQYF
CDR3 length: 11; J gene: TRBJ2-7; clone size: NA; D gene: NA; V gene: TRBV4-1; CDR3 protein: CASSQQGEQYF
CDR3 length: 14; J gene: TRBJ2-3; clone size: NA; D gene: NA; V gene: TRBV5-6; CDR3 protein: CASAWGAGTDTQYF
CDR3 length: 15; J gene: TRBJ2-7; clone size: once; D gene: TRBD1; V gene: TRBV2; CDR3 protein: CASSEKGQGIHEQYF
CDR3 length: 15; J gene: TRBJ2-2; clone size: NA; D gene: TRBD1; V gene: TRBV6-5; CDR3 protein: CASSYSGGSGGELFF
CDR3 length: 13; J gene: TRBJ2-1; clone size: NA; D gene: NA; V gene: TRBV28; CDR3 protein: CASSFGIYNEQFF
CDR3 length: 14; J gene: TRBJ2-4; clone size: NA; D gene: NA; V gene: TRBV6-6; CDR3 protein: CASSYTNDPDIQYF
CDR3 length: 12; J gene: TRBJ2-3; clone size: NA; D gene: NA; V gene: TRBV9; CDR3 protein: CASSGITDTQYF
CDR3 length: 15; J gene: TRBJ2-7; clone size: NA; D gene: TRBD2; V gene: TRBV5-6; CDR3 protein: CASSDLAGGRDEQYF
CDR3 length: 15; J gene: TRBJ2-3; clone size: NA; D gene: TRBD1; V gene: TRBV6-6; CDR3 protein: CASSYHRGITDTQYF
CDR3 length: 16; J gene: TRBJ2-3; clone size: once; D gene: NA; V gene: TRBV11-2; CDR3 protein: CASSLVLSGYTDTQYF
CDR3 length: 18; J gene: TRBJ2-3; clone size: NA; D gene: TRBD2; V gene: TRBV27; CDR3 protein: CASSAHPTSGTSTDTQYF
CDR3 length: 13; J gene: TRBJ2-7; clone size: NA; D gene: TRBD1; V gene: TRBV6-5; CDR3 protein: CASSPTTGLEQYF
CDR3 length: 15; J gene: TRBJ1-1; clone size: NA; D gene: NA; V gene: TRBV6-5; CDR3 protein: CASSYSAGMNTEAFF
CDR3 length: 15; J gene: TRBJ2-5; clone size: NA; D gene: TRBD1; V gene: TRBV4-3; CDR3 protein: CASSQGGGQGETQYF
CDR3 length: 14; J gene: TRBJ1-2; clone size: NA; D gene: NA; V gene: TRBV4-1; CDR3 protein: CASSQEIRDYGYTF
CDR3 length: 15; J gene: TRBJ2-7; clone size: NA; D gene: NA; V gene: TRBV15; CDR3 protein: CATSRDWSVTYEQYF
CDR3 length: 14; J gene: TRBJ2-3; clone size: NA; D gene: TRBD2; V gene: TRBV7-9; CDR3 protein: CASSHSGGVYTQYF
CDR3 length: 15; J gene: TRBJ1-5; clone size: NA; D gene: NA; V gene: TRBV30; CDR3 protein: CACTLTGGLGQPQHF
CDR3 length: 13; J gene: TRBJ1-1; clone size: NA; D gene: TRBD1; V gene: TRBV7-9; CDR3 protein: CASSPPDREEAFF
CDR3 length: 15; J gene: TRBJ2-2; clone size: NA; D gene: NA; V gene: TRBV6-6; CDR3 protein: CASSPTSLGTGELFF
CDR3 length: 14; J gene: TRBJ2-7; clone size: NA; D gene: NA; V gene: TRBV5-4; CDR3 protein: CASSLGEQRSEQYF
CDR3 length: 13; J gene: TRBJ2-5; clone size: once; D gene: NA; V gene: TRBV19; CDR3 protein: CASSIRGGETQYF
CDR3 length: 13; J gene: TRBJ2-7; clone size: NA; D gene: TRBD1; V gene: TRBV7-9; CDR3 protein: CASSPRGNSEQYF